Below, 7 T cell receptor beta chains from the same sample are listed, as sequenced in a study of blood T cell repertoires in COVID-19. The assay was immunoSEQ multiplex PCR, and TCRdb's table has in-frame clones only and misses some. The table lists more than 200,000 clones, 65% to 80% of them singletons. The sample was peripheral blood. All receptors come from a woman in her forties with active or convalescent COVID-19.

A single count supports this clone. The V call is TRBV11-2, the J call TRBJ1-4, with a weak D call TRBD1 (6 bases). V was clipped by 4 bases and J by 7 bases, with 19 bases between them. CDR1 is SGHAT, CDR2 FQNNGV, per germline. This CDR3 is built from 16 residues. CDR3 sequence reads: CASSSGAAGEGEKLFF. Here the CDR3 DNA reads TGTGCCAGCAGCTCCGGGGCCGCAGGGGAGGGTGAAAAACTGTTTTTT.

The CDR3: CATSDPRTGIDTQYF. The CDR3 nucleotides are TGTGCCACCAGTGACCCCAGGACAGGGATAGATACGCAGTATTTT. This sequence joins TRBV24-1 and TRBJ2-3; TRBD1 matches 8 bases. Per germline, CDR1 KGHDR and CDR2 SFDVKD. V lost 4 bases and J lost 5; bases outside the gene matches: 7. The CDR3 loop spans 15 amino acids.

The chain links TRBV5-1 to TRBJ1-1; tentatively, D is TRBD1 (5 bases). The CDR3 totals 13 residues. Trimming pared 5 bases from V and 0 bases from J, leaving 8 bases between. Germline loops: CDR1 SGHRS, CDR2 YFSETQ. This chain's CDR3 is CASSKGVNTEAFF. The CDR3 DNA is TGCGCCAGCAGTAAAGGGGTGAACACTGAAGCTTTCTTT.

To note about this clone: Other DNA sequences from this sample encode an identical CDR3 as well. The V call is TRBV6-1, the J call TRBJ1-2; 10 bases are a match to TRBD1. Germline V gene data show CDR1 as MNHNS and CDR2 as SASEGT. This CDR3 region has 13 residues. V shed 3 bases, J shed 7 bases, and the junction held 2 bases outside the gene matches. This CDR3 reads CASSDRDRGGYTF. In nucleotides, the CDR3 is TGTGCCAGCAGTGACCGGGACAGGGGTGGCTACACCTTC.

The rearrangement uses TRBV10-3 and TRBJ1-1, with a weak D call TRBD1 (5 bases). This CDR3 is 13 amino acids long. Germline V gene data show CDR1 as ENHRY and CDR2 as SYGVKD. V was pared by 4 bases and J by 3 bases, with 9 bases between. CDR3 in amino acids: CAISGTGDTEAFF. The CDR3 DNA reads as TGTGCCATCAGTGGGACGGGGGACACTGAAGCTTTCTTT.

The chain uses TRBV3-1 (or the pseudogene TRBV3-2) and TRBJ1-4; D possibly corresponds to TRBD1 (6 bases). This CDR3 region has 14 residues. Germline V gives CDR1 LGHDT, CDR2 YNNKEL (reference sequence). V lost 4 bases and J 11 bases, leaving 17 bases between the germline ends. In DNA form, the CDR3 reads TGTGCCAGCAGCCGGACAGTTTCGGCTGGGAAACTGTTTTTT. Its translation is CASSRTVSAGKLFF.

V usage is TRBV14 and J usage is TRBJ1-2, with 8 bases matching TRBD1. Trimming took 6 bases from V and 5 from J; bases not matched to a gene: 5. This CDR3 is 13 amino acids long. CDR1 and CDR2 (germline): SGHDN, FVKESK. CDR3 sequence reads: CASRGQEGYGYTF. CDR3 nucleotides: TGTGCCAGCAGGGGACAGGAGGGGTATGGCTACACCTTC.